This T cell receptor beta chain comes out of a study of radiotherapy plus CTLA-4 blockade in lung cancer. Across the study: Disease control was seen in 30% to 35% of patients, objective responses in roughly 19%.

Study conclusions and caveats: Tumor-origin TCR clones grew in blood after radiotherapy plus ipilimumab. In blood, early T cell clone dynamics reportedly predicted response best, together with interferon-beta.

Method: immunoSEQ multiplex PCR; TCRdb's copy keeps in-frame clones and lacks some. The sample lists tens of thousands of clones, 70% occurring once. Germline V lookup: CDR1 LNHDA, CDR2 SQIVND (reference sequence). This CDR3 region has 15 residues. In regard to this clone: The antigen is unknown. A read error may account for a junction end that differs from germline.

V and J are TRBV19 and TRBJ2-6; D not certain. This sequence originates from a human donor with non-small cell lung cancer who had stable disease on radiotherapy plus ipilimumab. Sequenced material: peripheral blood, taken from a patient treated with radiotherapy plus ipilimumab. The CDR3, as DNA: TGTGCCAATAGTATTTTTCCTTCTGGGGCCAACGTCCTGACTTTC. Its protein product is CANSIFPSGANVLTF.